These T cell receptor beta chains were read from a single sample in a study of T cell responses to AZD1222 COVID-19 vaccine. Sequencing was performed with immunoSEQ multiplex PCR; in TCRdb, only in-frame clones are kept and a portion is missing. The sample lists roughly 170,000 clones, around 90% occurring once. The sample in question was peripheral blood, obtained on day 0 of AZD1222 vaccination. Receptors originate from an adult in good health. Each CDR3 is given without its conserved first and last residue. D genes are given only for firm matches. Rows may omit the clone size; those that give it use once, few, many or a size class.

TRBJ2-3,few,-,TRBV7-3,13,ASSPSAGLTDTQY
TRBJ2-2,-,-,TRBV30,11,AWSDWNTGELF
TRBJ2-1,once,-,TRBV25-1,14,ASSALPSEPYNEQF
TRBJ2-2,-,-,TRBV30,10,AWSVNPGELF
TRBJ1-3,-,-,TRBV15,13,ATSRDPFEGNTIY
TRBJ1-1,-,-,TRBV27,11,ASSLGRVTEAF
TRBJ2-1,-,TRBD1,TRBV11-3,12,ASSRTGYNNEQF
TRBJ1-2,-,-,TRBV6-2/TRBV6-3,10,ASSSDTYGYT
TRBJ1-6,-,-,TRBV6-5,13,ASSYQGRINSPLH
TRBJ1-5,-,-,TRBV19,13,ASRPDRPTEVAQH
TRBJ2-7,-,TRBD2,TRBV4-3,13,ASSQGLATAYEQY
TRBJ2-5,-,TRBD1,TRBV4-1,13,ASSQDGTGQETQY
TRBJ2-7,-,-,TRBV19,11,ASSIGTGNEQY
TRBJ1-5,-,-,TRBV28,14,ASSLRVRLSNQPQH
TRBJ2-3,-,TRBD2,TRBV7-3,14,ASSASGRRDTDTQY
TRBJ2-2,-,-,TRBV19,13,ASSILATNTGELF
TRBJ1-1,-,-,TRBV10-1,13,ASSDRGLGDTEAF
TRBJ2-7,-,TRBD2,TRBV3-1/TRBV3-2,11,ASSHLSGVEQY
TRBJ2-7,-,TRBD2,TRBV11-3,13,ASSPGTSGSDEQY
TRBJ1-2,once,-,TRBV12-5,10,ASGLGRDGYT
TRBJ2-2,-,-,TRBV27,10,ASSLYPGELF
TRBJ2-4,-,-,TRBV24-1,11,ATSDLQFDIQY
TRBJ2-2,-,TRBD1,TRBV9,12,ASSGQGASGELF
TRBJ1-4,once,-,TRBV5-1,12,ASSLGEYNEKLF
TRBJ2-5,-,-,TRBV7-9,13,ASSLERAVGETQY
TRBJ2-3,-,TRBD1,TRBV29-1,11,SVPGGGPDTQY
TRBJ2-5,-,-,TRBV27,12,ASSYGRTQETQY
TRBJ1-6,-,TRBD1,TRBV18,13,ASSPKDRGNSPLH
TRBJ1-2,-,TRBD1,TRBV19,13,ASSTPTGGIYGYT
TRBJ2-2,-,-,TRBV7-9,12,ASSPQGNTGELF
TRBJ1-3,-,TRBD1,TRBV5-4,12,ASSLQGARNTIY
TRBJ2-1,-,TRBD1,TRBV28,13,ASSLQGANYNEQF
TRBJ2-7,-,-,TRBV19,13,ASSIAGWTLYEQY
TRBJ1-2,-,-,TRBV18,11,ASSPDENYGYT
TRBJ2-7,-,-,TRBV28,14,ASSRLDRASSYEQY
TRBJ1-1,once,-,TRBV12-3/TRBV12-4,10,ASSLSSSEAF
TRBJ2-3,-,TRBD2,TRBV10-3,13,AISELTSPGDTQY
TRBJ1-5,-,-,TRBV5-6,12,ASSLRAGDQPQH
TRBJ1-1,-,-,TRBV6-5,11,ASSYMWNTEAF
TRBJ1-1,-,-,TRBV5-4,13,ASSLEAGKFTEAF
TRBJ2-7,-,-,TRBV12-3/TRBV12-4,10,ASSLILDEQY
TRBJ1-1,-,-,TRBV6-5,11,ASNSSPTTEAF
TRBJ1-6,-,-,TRBV7-2,14,ASSPTSTVDNSPLH
TRBJ2-7,-,TRBD2,TRBV3-1/TRBV3-2,13,ASSPNSGGLGEQY
TRBJ1-1,-,-,TRBV5-8,8,ASSSFEAF
TRBJ1-4,-,-,TRBV3-1/TRBV3-2,14,ASSTPGGSLNEKLF
TRBJ2-3,-,-,TRBV9,14,ASSVGGASGTDTQY
TRBJ1-3,-,TRBD1,TRBV9,14,ASRPTGPSSGNTIY
TRBJ1-2,-,-,TRBV10-3,10,AISDGPYGYT
TRBJ1-1,-,-,TRBV11-2,14,ASSFIGGMSNTEAF
TRBJ2-3,-,-,TRBV9,13,ASSVVAGLTDTQY
TRBJ1-1,-,-,TRBV5-1,13,ASTPEVGVRTEAF
TRBJ2-7,-,TRBD1,TRBV27,12,ASSPGQGVYEQY
TRBJ2-7,-,-,TRBV3-1/TRBV3-2,11,ASRQGLRNEQY
TRBJ1-1,-,TRBD1,TRBV10-2,14,ASSDPGGQRLTEAF
TRBJ1-6,-,-,TRBV30,14,ARKTREWDDNSPLH
TRBJ2-5,-,-,TRBV7-3,12,ASSPLGNQETQY
TRBJ2-1,-,TRBD1,TRBV7-2,13,ASSTDRDRNNEQF